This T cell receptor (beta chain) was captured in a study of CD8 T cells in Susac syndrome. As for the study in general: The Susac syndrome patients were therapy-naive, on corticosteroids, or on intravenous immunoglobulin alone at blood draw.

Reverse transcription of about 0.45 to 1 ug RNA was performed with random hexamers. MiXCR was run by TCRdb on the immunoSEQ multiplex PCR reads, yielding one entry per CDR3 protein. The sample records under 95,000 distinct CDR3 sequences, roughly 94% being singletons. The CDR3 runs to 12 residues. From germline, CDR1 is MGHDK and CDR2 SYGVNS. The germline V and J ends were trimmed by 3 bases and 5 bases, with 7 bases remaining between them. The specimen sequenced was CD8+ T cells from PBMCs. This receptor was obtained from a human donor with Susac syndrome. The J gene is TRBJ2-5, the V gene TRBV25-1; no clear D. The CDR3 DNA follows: TGTGCCAGCAGTGAGCTTAAGGAGACCCAGTACTTC. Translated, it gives CASSELKETQYF.